The T cell receptor beta chain described here comes from a study of T cell repertoires in cytomegalovirus infection. On the study more broadly: Carrying CMV and the relevant HLA type showed in public TCR beta signatures.

With respect to this clonotype: Its specificity is not known.

TCRdb passed the reads through MiXCR, listing each CDR3 protein once. The data contain roughly 640,000 distinct CDR3 sequences, roughly 26% of them singletons. Findings of the study overall: HLA-C-restricted CMV clonotypes gave the most frequent clonotype in two of eight donors.

The CDR3 totals 14 residues. Germline values: CDR1 SNHLY, CDR2 FYNNEI. The V end was cut by 7 bases, the J end by 3 bases, with 14 bases between. This chain uses TRBV2 with TRBJ2-3; D call uncertain. Material: CD8+ T cells from PBMCs. The source of this sequence is a human donor in good health (CMV status not recorded). Some clones in this sample may be carry-over from other donors' samples. The CDR3 region is CASMYPSKTDTQYF. The CDR3 DNA sequence: TGTGCCAGCATGTACCCGTCAAAAACAGATACGCAGTATTTT.